Each of the 14 T cell receptor beta chains below was sequenced from the same sample in a study of response to subunit inactivated influenza vaccine listed by TCRdb under 2018. Preparation of the library involved RT-PCR. The sequencer listed for this sample is Illumina HiSeq 2500. The public reads were run again by TCRdb, first through fastp at Q25 and then through MiXCR, and only productive beta chains were kept. Identical CDR3 protein sequences are pooled into one entry, listed with their most common genes and DNA. For this sample the table gives some 540,000 distinct CDR3 sequences, of which under 30% were detected only once. Of the sample, approximately 3% is held by the ten largest clones. The data also belong to a second study, concerning T cells expressing NK-cell markers. As the second publication notes: TCR beta cDNA libraries were prepared using 5'RACE template switching, which introduced a universal primer site and unique molecular identifiers.

The material was CD4+ T cells sorted from PBMCs, obtained 11 to 12 days after vaccination. The receptor set was obtained from a man aged 45-65 years who received an inactivated influenza vaccine. Donor details come from another sample of the same person, matched by shared clones.

Turning to this clonotype: One base away lies a much larger clone, so this may be a sequencing read error. The chain combines TRBV6-5 with TRBJ1-1; no clear D. Germline CDR1 is MNHEY and CDR2 is SVGAGI. Between the trimmed V and J ends, which lost 6 bases and 4 bases, there was a span of 12 bases. CDR3 length equals 13 residues. The chain's CDR3 is CASRYVGSTEAFF. CDR3 bases: TGTGCCAGCAGATACGTAGGGAGCACTGAAGCTTTCTTT.

This clonotype was observed once. This sequence joins TRBV30 and TRBJ2-1; unclear D gene. The CDR3 has 16 amino acids. Trimming stripped 3 bases from V and 2 bases from J, with 17 bases between. Germline CDR1 reads GTSNPN; CDR2 reads SVGIG (reference sequence). The CDR3 is CAWRNYGGRTYNEQFF. The DNA of the CDR3 is TGTGCCTGGAGGAACTATGGCGGCCGGACCTACAATGAGCAGTTCTTC.

The chain uses TRBV6-2 or TRBV6-3 and TRBJ2-7; 11 bases map to TRBD2. This CDR3 has 16 residues. The ends lost 6 bases at V and 8 bases at J; junction bases unmatched: 15. From germline, CDR1 is MNHEY and CDR2 SVGEGT. The CDR3 loop reads CASSFPTSGGPTKQYF. The DNA for the CDR3 is TGTGCCAGCAGCTTCCCCACTAGCGGGGGACCTACGAAGCAGTACTTC.

This clonotype was counted a few times. The rearrangement joins TRBV29-1 to TRBJ2-3, with 9 nucleotides matching TRBD1. Looked up from germline, CDR1 is SQVTM and CDR2 is ANQGSEA. CDR3 size: 14 residues. V lost 4 bases and J lost 4; bases outside the gene matches: 6. DNA of the CDR3: TGCAGCGTTGTAAGGACAGGGGTTGCAGATACGCAGTATTTT. It specifies CSVVRTGVADTQYF.

This rearrangement joins TRBV29-1 to TRBJ2-1; D unclear. Germline V gives CDR1 SQVTM, CDR2 ANQGSEA. V was pared by 4 bases and J by 0 bases, with 10 bases between. The CDR3 has 14 residues. CDR3 residues: CSVGRVSSYNEQFF. DNA of the CDR3: TGCAGCGTTGGTCGGGTTAGCTCCTACAATGAGCAGTTCTTC.

This clonotype was observed at least ten times. J is TRBJ2-2 and V is TRBV7-9; D is unresolved. CDR1 and CDR2 from the germline V gene are SEHNR and FQNEAQ (reference sequence). Trimming removed 1 base from V and 6 bases from J, with 12 bases in between. The CDR3 totals 15 residues. CDR3 residues: CASSLDGSIPGELFF. Here the CDR3 DNA reads TGTGCCAGCAGCTTAGATGGCTCAATCCCCGGGGAGCTGTTTTTT.

The table lists this clonotype with a few counts. This rearrangement joins TRBV12-3 or TRBV12-4 to TRBJ2-7; 10 positions match TRBD2. V lost 4 bases to trimming and J lost 6 bases; unmatched junction nucleotides: 6. The CDR3 loop spans 14 amino acids. The CDR3 sequence is CASSSSGGVGEQYF. The CDR3, as DNA: TGTGCCAGCAGTTCCAGCGGGGGGGTGGGCGAGCAGTACTTC.

Here the CDR3 reads CASSLQVGLAGAETQYF. Here the CDR3 DNA reads TGCGCCAGCAGCCTTCAGGTGGGACTAGCGGGAGCTGAGACCCAGTACTTC. This sequence joins TRBV5-1 and TRBJ2-5, with TRBD2 matching 14 bases. V shed 4 bases and J 5 bases; nucleotides not matched to a gene: 10. CDR1 is SGHRS, CDR2 YFSETQ, per germline. The length of the CDR3 is 17 residues.

Notes on this clonotype: One base away lies a much larger clone, so this may be a sequencing read error. V is TRBV27 and J is TRBJ2-3; D gene ambiguous. V lost 1 base and J 1 base, leaving 3 bases between the germline ends. The CDR3 sequence is 13 residues long. Germline V gene lookup returns CDR1 MNHEY and CDR2 SMNVEV (reference sequence). The CDR3 nucleotides read TGTGCCAGCAGTTTATTTGGCACAGATACGCAGTATTTT. This gives the protein CASSLFGTDTQYF.

The rearrangement uses TRBV18 and TRBJ2-7; 8 bases line up with TRBD1. CDR3 length: 15 residues. J was trimmed by 3 bases and V by 3 bases; bases with no gene match: 7. Germline CDR1 reads KGHSH; CDR2 reads LQKENI. The CDR3 coding sequence is TGTGCCAGCTCACCGATACAGGGGGGCAGCTACGAGCAGTACTTC. Its translation: CASSPIQGGSYEQYF.

The rearrangement uses TRBV20-1 and TRBJ2-7, with 7 bases identical to TRBD2. The CDR3 length is 15 residues. Trimming took 6 bases from V and 0 from J; bases not matched to a gene: 11. Germline V gene sequence: CDR1 DFQATT, CDR2 SNEGSKA (reference sequence). For the CDR3, the DNA is TGCAGTGCCCGCCAAACGGGGGGACTCTCCTACGAGCAGTACTTC. It encodes CSARQTGGLSYEQYF.

The chain links TRBV3-1 to TRBJ2-1; TRBD2 matches at 8 bases. Germline V gene sequence: CDR1 LGHDT, CDR2 YNNKEL (reference sequence). Trimming took 6 bases from V and 1 from J; bases not matched to a gene: 5. This CDR3 has 15 residues. CDR3 DNA sequence: TGTGCCAGCAGAAACGGGGGGGCATCCTACAATGAGCAGTTCTTC. It is translated as CASRNGGASYNEQFF.

The rearrangement links TRBV7-2 to TRBJ2-5; maybe TRBD1 (6 bases). CDR3 length: 14 residues. The V end was cut by 5 bases, the J end by 4 bases, with 14 bases between. Germline values: CDR1 SGHTA, CDR2 FQGNSA. CDR3 DNA: TGTGCCAGCAGCCAGAACCGGGACACAGAGACCCAGTACTTC. Translation: CASSQNRDTETQYF.

The DNA for the CDR3 is TGCAGTGCTAGCGGGACTACACAGGAGACCCAGTACTTC. It yields the protein CSASGTTQETQYF. V usage is TRBV20-1 and J usage is TRBJ2-5; 7 bases line up with TRBD2. There are 13 residues in the CDR3. V shed 3 bases, J shed 5 bases, and the junction held 6 bases outside the gene matches. Per the germline V gene, CDR1 is DFQATT and CDR2 is SNEGSKA (reference sequence).